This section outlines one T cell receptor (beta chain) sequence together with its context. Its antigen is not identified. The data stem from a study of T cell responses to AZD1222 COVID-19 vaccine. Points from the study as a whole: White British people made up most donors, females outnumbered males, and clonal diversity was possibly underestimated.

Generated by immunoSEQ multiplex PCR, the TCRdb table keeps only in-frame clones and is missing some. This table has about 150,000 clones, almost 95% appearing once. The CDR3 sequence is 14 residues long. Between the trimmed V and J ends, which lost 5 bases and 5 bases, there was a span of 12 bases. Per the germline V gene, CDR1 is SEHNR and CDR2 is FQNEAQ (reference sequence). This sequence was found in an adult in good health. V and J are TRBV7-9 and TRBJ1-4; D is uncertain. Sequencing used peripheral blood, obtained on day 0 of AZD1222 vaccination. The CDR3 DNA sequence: TGTGCCAGCAGCAGCCGGTCCTTGAATGAAAAACTGTTTTTT. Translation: CASSSRSLNEKLFF.